A single sample gave rise to the 3 T cell receptor beta chains below, sequenced in a study of vaccination effects on CD4 cells after COVID-19. The table came from immunoSEQ multiplex PCR; TCRdb's copy has only in-frame clones and leaves some out. The sample contains approximately 76,000 clones, under 80% of which appear only once. No antigens are known for them. Antigen-specific CD4+ T cells were first expanded with viral peptide pools by the ViraFEST assay and only then sequenced. Subsequent to a culture period of around eleven days, CD4+ T cells were isolated. The healthy vaccine recipients, who had no prior SARS-CoV-2 infection, showed negative nucleocapsid antibodies. The specimen comprised CD4+ T cells from PBMCs cultured with SARS-CoV-2 spike peptides, sampled before COVID-19 vaccination. Receptor source: a human donor who received a COVID-19 vaccine.

A remark on this clone: Distinct nucleotide sequences in the sample also encode this CDR3. The rearrangement uses TRBV18 and TRBJ2-2; tentatively, D is TRBD2 (6 bases). The germline V and J ends were trimmed by 1 base and 3 bases, with 6 bases remaining between them. Germline values: CDR1 KGHSH, CDR2 LQKENI. This CDR3 comprises 14 residues. CDR3 residues: CASSPRGDTGELFF. The CDR3 DNA is TGTGCCAGCTCACCACGCGGGGACACCGGGGAGCTGTTTTTT. The full variable domain, with the rest looked up from reference TRBV18 and TRBJ2-2, is NAGVMQNPRHLVRRRGQEARLRCSPMKGHSHVYWYRQLPEEGLKFMVYLQKENIIDESGMPKERFSAEFPKEGPSILRIQQVVRGDSAAYFCASSPRGDTGELFFGEGSRLTVL.

V is TRBV6-1 and J is TRBJ1-2; D remains ambiguous. This CDR3 region has 14 residues. Per germline, CDR1 MNHNS and CDR2 SASEGT. Between the trimmed V and J ends, which lost 8 bases and 4 bases, there was a span of 17 bases. CDR3: CASVSGSTGYGYTF. DNA for the CDR3: TGTGCCAGCGTCTCAGGATCCACGGGCTATGGCTACACCTTC.

The V and J genes are TRBV10-3 and TRBJ2-7; D is undetermined. CDR1 is ENHRY and CDR2 is SYGVKD in the germline V gene. V was shortened by 3 bases and J by 3 bases, with 3 bases between the two germline ends. CDR3 length equals 11 residues. CDR3 amino acids: CAISDGYEQYV. The DNA of the CDR3 is TGTGCCATCAGTGACGGCTACGAGCAGTACGTC.